This T cell receptor beta chain was captured by sequencing in a study of T cells in Graves' hyperthyroidism and ophthalmopathy. Losses at the gene ends were 5 bases for V and 12 bases for J; bases not matched to a gene: 7. There are 14 residues in the CDR3. Germline CDR1 and CDR2: SGHAT and FQNNGV. Researchers took RNA transcripts and amplified the TCR beta CDR3 regions from them. A first-round RT-PCR of the TCR CDR3 used the HTBI primer set. TCRdb independently ran MiXCR on the multiplex PCR reads; one entry per CDR3 protein. The sample consists of hundreds of thousands of distinct CDR3 sequences, about a sixth of them appearing once. This clonotype was counted many times. Its antigen is unknown. Newly diagnosed hyperthyroidism, duration under 2 months, in patients aged 18 to 65. Criteria for exclusion of patients were uncontrolled infection, other autoimmune disease, pregnancy or lactation. General study results and limits: Most expanded thyroid clonotypes above 0.001 also appeared in blood. Model-based prediction identified ophthalmopathy a median 6.5 months prior to its onset.

The sequence derives from a woman aged 18 to 35 with Graves' hyperthyroidism. The chain has TRBV11-2 and TRBJ2-1; 13 nucleotides agree with TRBD2. Material: blood. The CDR3 coding sequence is TGTGCCAGCAGCCCCGGGACTAGCGGGGTTTCGCAGTTCTTC. Protein: CASSPGTSGVSQFF.